The 17 T cell receptor beta chains below all came from one sample that was sequenced in a study of blood T cells in healthy people across ages. Next came a second PCR, run for about 7 to 11 cycles, which used a sample-barcoded 5' primer along with a J-beta primer mix. Using its own MiXCR run on the 5' RACE reads, TCRdb lists one record per CDR3 protein. The data hold 600,000 to 800,000 distinct CDR3 sequences, with 45% to 60% observed a single time. Material: blood. The source of these receptors is a woman of 80 years or more in good health.

This clonotype has more than one count but fewer than ten. This chain connects TRBV12-3 or TRBV12-4 to TRBJ1-2; the D gene is possibly TRBD1 (6 bases). V was pared by 2 bases and J by 7 bases, with 20 bases between. The CDR3 contains 16 residues. The DNA for the CDR3 is TGTGCCAGCAGTTTATTCGGGACACAACAGTTGGGTGGCTACACCTTC. Translated: CASSLFGTQQLGGYTF.

CDR3 loop: CASSPQLAGGGNEQYF. CDR3 in DNA: TGTGCCAGCAGCCCCCAGCTAGCGGGGGGAGGAAATGAGCAGTACTTC. The genes are TRBV9 and TRBJ2-7; 11 bases align to TRBD2. The trim removed 4 bases at V and 7 bases at J, leaving 13 bases unmatched. CDR1 and CDR2 from the germline V gene are SGDLS and YYNGEE. CDR3 length: 16 amino acids.

As concerns this clonotype: A clone one base away is much larger, so this may be a read error. The chain employs TRBV7-3 and TRBJ2-5; 7 positions agree with TRBD1. Per germline, CDR1 SGHTA and CDR2 FQGTGA. V was pared by 3 bases and J by 11 bases, with 6 bases of the junction left unmatched. The CDR3 consists of 12 residues. The CDR3 DNA reads TGTGCCAGCAGCTTCGACAGGGAAGAGCAGTACTTC. Encoded protein: CASSFDREEQYF. Based on the CDR3 plus reference TRBV7-3 and TRBJ2-5, the full variable domain is GAGVSQTPSNKVTEKGKYVELRCDPISGHTALYWYRQSLGQGPEFLIYFQGTGAADDSGLPNDRFFAVRPEGSVSTLKIQRTERGDSAVYLCASSFDREEQYFGPGTRLLVL.

This clonotype was found many times. The V and J genes are TRBV10-3 and TRBJ2-3, with D perhaps TRBD1 (6 bases). Trimming removed 2 bases from V and 7 bases from J, with 10 bases in between. CDR1 ENHRY and CDR2 SYGVKD come from the germline V gene. This CDR3 spans 13 amino acids. The chain's CDR3 is CAISEGTGNTQYF. The CDR3 DNA is TGTGCCATCAGTGAGGGAACAGGGAATACGCAGTATTTT.

This clonotype was observed a single time. The chain joins TRBV6-6 to TRBJ2-6; 7 positions agree with TRBD2. The V segment lost 6 bases and the J segment 2 bases; nucleotides outside the gene matches: 7. The CDR3 has 16 residues. In germline, CDR1 is MNHNY, CDR2 SVGAGI (reference sequence). CDR3 loop: CASRRGERAGANVLTF. The CDR3, as DNA: TGTGCCAGCAGACGGGGGGAGCGGGCTGGGGCCAACGTCCTGACTTTC.

The V and J genes are TRBV20-1 and TRBJ2-3; 9 bases agree with TRBD2. Trimming at V came to 6 bases and at J to 6 bases, leaving 16 bases not matched to a gene. This CDR3 contains 16 residues. Germline CDR1 DFQATT, CDR2 SNEGSKA (reference sequence). CDR3: CSAVLLQSGRSDTQYF. CDR3 coding DNA: TGCAGTGCAGTCCTCCTCCAGAGCGGGAGGAGCGATACGCAGTATTTT.

This clonotype occurred many times. The chain is built from TRBV12-3 or TRBV12-4 and TRBJ2-2; 10 positions match TRBD1. V lost 7 bases to trimming and J lost 2 bases; unmatched junction nucleotides: 10. This CDR3 is 17 amino acids long. The CDR3 DNA is TGTGCCAGCAACCCGACAGGGGGCCTTATCAACACCGGGGAGCTGTTTTTT. It codes for CASNPTGGLINTGELFF.

For this clonotype: One base away lies a much larger clone, so this may be a sequencing read error. CDR3 DNA sequence: TGCAGCGTTGAACTAGCGGGGACCCATACGCAGTATTTT. Amino acid sequence: CSVELAGTHTQYF. The genes are TRBV29-1 and TRBJ2-3, with TRBD2 matching 9 bases. The CDR3 runs to 13 residues. V shed 2 bases and J 7 bases; nucleotides not matched to a gene: 4. Germline V CDR1 and CDR2: SQVTM, ANQGSEA.

The gene calls are TRBV20-1 and TRBJ1-5; 9 nucleotides align to TRBD1. Germline V gene lookup returns CDR1 DFQATT and CDR2 SNEGSKA (reference sequence). V dropped 7 bases and J dropped 0; count of bases not matched to a gene: 7. The CDR3 sequence is 15 residues long. In DNA, the CDR3 is TGCAGTGTTTGGGGACAGGGCGATAGCAATCAGCCCCAGCATTTT. Protein sequence: CSVWGQGDSNQPQHF.

This clonotype appeared many times. The V gene is TRBV5-1, the J gene TRBJ2-3, with 10 bases that match TRBD2. The CDR3 is 15 residues long. After removal of 4 bases from V and 4 bases from J, the junction contained 6 bases not matched to a gene. CDR1 SGHRS and CDR2 YFSETQ come from the germline V gene. As DNA, the CDR3 is TGCGCCAGCAGCCCAGCGGGAGGGTCCCCAGATACGCAGTATTTT. This gives the protein CASSPAGGSPDTQYF.

The genes are TRBV29-1 and TRBJ1-1, with D unclear. The CDR3 is made up of 14 amino acids. V was cut by 6 bases and J by 4 bases, with 18 bases left in between. Germline CDR1 SQVTM, CDR2 ANQGSEA. The chain's CDR3 is CSVTGVGWPTEAFF. As DNA, the CDR3 is TGCAGCGTGACGGGAGTGGGGTGGCCCACTGAAGCTTTCTTT.

The chain couples TRBV13 to TRBJ2-5; D not resolved. Judging by the DNA end, TRBJ2-7 fits better; the J call may be wrong. Germline values: CDR1 PRHDT, CDR2 FYEKMQ (reference sequence). This CDR3 region has 12 residues. The CDR3 here is CASSLGNDEQYF. CDR3 sequence (DNA): TGTGCCAGCAGCTTAGGTAACGACGAGCAGTACTTC.

This clonotype was counted many times. The J gene is TRBJ1-2, the V gene TRBV27; no firm D call. V was cut by 1 base and J by 5 bases, with 14 bases left in between. The CDR3 length is 15 residues. Germline CDR1 reads MNHEY; CDR2 reads SMNVEV (reference sequence). This chain's CDR3 is CASSLFGGTGYGYTF. For the CDR3, the DNA is TGTGCCAGCAGTTTATTCGGCGGTACGGGGTATGGCTACACCTTC.

This clonotype came up a few times. This chain uses TRBV7-2 with TRBJ1-2, with a possible D match to TRBD1 (5 bases). From germline, CDR1 is SGHTA and CDR2 FQGNSA. Deletions cut 4 bases from V and 8 bases from J, with 17 bases between. The CDR3 runs to 14 residues. DNA for the CDR3: TGTGCCAGCAGCTCTAACCAGGGAATGAAGGGCTACACCTTC. This gives the protein CASSSNQGMKGYTF.

In its sample, this clonotype was seen many times. V is TRBV11-1 and J is TRBJ2-1; the match to TRBD1 covers 8 bases. The CDR3 spans 21 residues. V was pared by 2 bases and J by 0 bases, with 18 bases of the junction left unmatched. Germline V gives CDR1 SGHAT, CDR2 FQDESV (reference sequence). The chain's CDR3 is CASSLTPGQGSLTSSYNEQFF. CDR3 nucleotide sequence: TGTGCCAGCAGCTTAACCCCTGGACAGGGTAGTTTGACGAGCTCCTACAATGAGCAGTTCTTC. Based on the CDR3 plus reference TRBV11-1 and TRBJ2-1, the full variable domain is EAEVAQSPRYKITEKSQAVAFWCDPISGHATLYWYRQILGQGPELLVQFQDESVVDDSQLPKDRFSAERLKGVDSTLKIQPAELGDSAMYLCASSLTPGQGSLTSSYNEQFFGPGTRLTVL.

The chain combines TRBV2 with TRBJ2-1; no firm D call. Germline V gives CDR1 SNHLY, CDR2 FYNNEI. The germline V and J ends were trimmed by 6 bases and 5 bases, with 14 bases remaining between them. This CDR3 comprises 14 residues. The CDR3 DNA sequence: TGTGCCAGCAGAGATCGGGTGGGCGACAATGAGCAGTTCTTC. It specifies CASRDRVGDNEQFF.

V is TRBV7-8 and J is TRBJ1-5; the D is unclear. This CDR3 region has 14 residues. Germline CDR1 reads SGHVS; CDR2 reads FQNEAQ. Trimming shortened V by 1 base and J by 2 bases, and 6 bases separated the two germline ends. The chain's CDR3 is CASSLEEGNQPQHF. DNA for the CDR3: TGTGCCAGCAGCTTAGAGGAGGGCAATCAGCCCCAGCATTTT.